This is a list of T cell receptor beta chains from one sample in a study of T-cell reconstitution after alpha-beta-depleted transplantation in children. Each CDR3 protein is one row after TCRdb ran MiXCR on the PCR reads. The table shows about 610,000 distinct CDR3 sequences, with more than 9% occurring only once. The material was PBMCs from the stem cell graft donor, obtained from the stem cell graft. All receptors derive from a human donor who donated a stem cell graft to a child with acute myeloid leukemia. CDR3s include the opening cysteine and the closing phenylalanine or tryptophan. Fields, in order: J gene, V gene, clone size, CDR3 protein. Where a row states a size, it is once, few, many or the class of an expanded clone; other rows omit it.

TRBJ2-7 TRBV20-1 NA CSARGEWYEQYF
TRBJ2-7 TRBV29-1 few CSATQGARYEQYF
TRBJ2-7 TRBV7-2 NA CASRRTSGTYEQYF
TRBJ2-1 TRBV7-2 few CASSFFHRGPTYNEQFF
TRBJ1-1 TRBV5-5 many CASSLSYSPGTEAFF
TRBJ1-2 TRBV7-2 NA CASSKRGEGYTF
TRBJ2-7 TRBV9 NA CASSVGGREYEQYF
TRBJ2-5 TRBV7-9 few CASRVAWDETQYF
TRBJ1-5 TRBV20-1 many CSAYRMPNQPQHF
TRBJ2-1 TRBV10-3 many CAIRASSGIRNEQFF
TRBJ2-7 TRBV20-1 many CSASRDLEGSYEQYF
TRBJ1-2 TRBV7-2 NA CASSGEHYGYTF
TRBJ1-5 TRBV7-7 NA CASSFAYYPGRYQDQPQHF
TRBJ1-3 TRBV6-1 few CATHRDSGNTIYF
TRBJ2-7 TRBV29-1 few CSVVAAAYEQYF
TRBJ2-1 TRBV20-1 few CSAPPQSAHNEQFF
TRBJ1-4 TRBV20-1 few CSARRGGRSEKLFF
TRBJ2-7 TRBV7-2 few CASSYPGGMPEQYF
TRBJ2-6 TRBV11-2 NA CASSLVSGLPGTSGANVLTF
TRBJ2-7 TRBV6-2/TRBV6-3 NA CASRGTLHLGPYEQYF
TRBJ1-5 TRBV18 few CASSHSDHNQPQHF
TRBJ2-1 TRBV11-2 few CASSLVLAPEQFF
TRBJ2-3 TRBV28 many CASSSPGWDNENTQYF
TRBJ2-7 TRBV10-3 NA CAISDFRDSYEQYF
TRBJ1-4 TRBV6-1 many CASSDRTGDEKLFF
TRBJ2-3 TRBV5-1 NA CASSPGELAVRDTQYF
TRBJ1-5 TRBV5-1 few CASSLGGFNQPQHF
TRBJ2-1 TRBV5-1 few CASSLFSAGGGAYNEQFF
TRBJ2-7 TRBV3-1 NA CASSQAEEQYF
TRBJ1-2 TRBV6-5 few CASSYSRGGRDYGYTF
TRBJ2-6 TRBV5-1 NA CASSLARDRGSAGANVLTF
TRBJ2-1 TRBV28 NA CATLGQGGSNEQFF
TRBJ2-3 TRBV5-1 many CASSLALAGVMPDTQYF
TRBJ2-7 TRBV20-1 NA CSATPTVVGKAEQYF
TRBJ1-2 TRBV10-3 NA CAIGALAANYGYTF
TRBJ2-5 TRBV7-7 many CASSPLLADQETQYF
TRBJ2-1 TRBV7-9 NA CASSWMDSVGERFF
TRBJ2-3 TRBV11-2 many CASSLVRGQGSSTDTQYF
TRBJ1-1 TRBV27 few CASSPLKGLIRNTEAFF
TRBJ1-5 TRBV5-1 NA CASPHGGLGNQPQHF
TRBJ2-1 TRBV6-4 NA CASSDVQGALNEQFF
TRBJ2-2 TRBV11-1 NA CASSSPRPISAGTGELFF
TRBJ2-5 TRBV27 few CASSLLTGAAGETQYF
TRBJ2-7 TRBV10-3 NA CASTLRQEDPAQYF
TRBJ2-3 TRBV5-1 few CASRKSLAGGADTQYF
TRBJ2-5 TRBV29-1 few CSVVGAGGPGAETQYF
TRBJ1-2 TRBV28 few CASTGTQIGAEGYTF
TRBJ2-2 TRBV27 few CASSSGSYTGELFF
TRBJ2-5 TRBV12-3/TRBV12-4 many CASSRVQETQYF
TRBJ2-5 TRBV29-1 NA CSVDGPGWDF
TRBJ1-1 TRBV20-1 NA CSAREGGPGEAFF
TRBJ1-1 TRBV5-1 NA CASSLGGTGGSTEAFF
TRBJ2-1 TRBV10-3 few CAISGGWDEQFF
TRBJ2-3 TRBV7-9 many CASSLGSRTNTDTQYF
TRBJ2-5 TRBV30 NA CAWSVQEQTQYF